This TCR beta chain was sequenced in a study of T-cell reconstitution after alpha-beta-depleted transplantation in children (dated by TCRdb to about 2016). A note on the overall study: The study quantitatively tracked T-cell immune reconstitution after TCRalphabeta/CD19-depleted allogeneic hematopoietic cell transplantation in children using TCR repertoire profiling.

Receptor libraries were prepared by PCR. Reads for this sample came from an Illumina HiSeq 2500. Molecular barcoding was employed in the preparation of TCR libraries, with unique molecular identifiers being used to normalize TCRbeta repertoire quantification. Starting from the raw public reads, TCRdb applied fastp trimming at Q25, assembled clones with MiXCR and retained in-frame beta chains. Entries are consolidated by CDR3 protein sequence, retaining the most common genes and DNA. Within this sample are more than 85,000 distinct CDR3 sequences, with 7.5% to 9.5% of them counted one time only. The ten biggest clones cover 15% to 20% of the sample. Including cysteine and phenylalanine, the CDR3 has 16 amino acids. Left in the record is the CDR3 DNA by itself, 48 bases read in frame from the first base. Via the germline V gene, CDR1 is SGHTA and CDR2 FQGNSA. Trimmed from V: 4 bases; trimmed from J: 7 bases; junction bases lacking a gene match: 14.

Findings and caveats that apply to the study as a whole: In some patients, the high TCRbeta diversity seen at day 60 was put down to recipient T cells and intrathymic progenitors that had survived conditioning. Hyperexpanded clone frequencies declined over subsequent months; after one year, T-cell counts and TCRbeta diversity were mostly attributed to newly produced T cells. About two months after transplant, the apparently early recovery of alphabetaT-cell counts reportedly depended on just several hundred clones that had expanded rapidly and came from non-depleted graft cells.

Points on this clonotype: There is no known antigen for this receptor. No quality values exist for individual bases; no much larger clone is one base distant.

What the treatment or condition label conveys for this sample: allogeneic hematopoietic cell transplantation with graft depleted of TCRalphabeta T cells and CD19 B cells. The children who served as transplant recipients had been given grafts of TCRalphabeta/CD19-depleted allogeneic hematopoietic cells. This receptor chain uses TRBV7-2 and TRBJ2-7, with 9 central nucleotides matching TRBD2. The sequence came from a boy between 2 and 15 years old with acute lymphoblastic leukemia, due to receive a stem cell transplant. Source: PBMCs, taken before TCRalphabeta/CD19-depleted stem cell transplant. The DNA sequence is given as TGTGCCAGCAGCTCGAAAGCGGGGGGCCGTCCCTGGGAGCAGTACTTC. It encodes CASSSKAGGRPWEQYF.